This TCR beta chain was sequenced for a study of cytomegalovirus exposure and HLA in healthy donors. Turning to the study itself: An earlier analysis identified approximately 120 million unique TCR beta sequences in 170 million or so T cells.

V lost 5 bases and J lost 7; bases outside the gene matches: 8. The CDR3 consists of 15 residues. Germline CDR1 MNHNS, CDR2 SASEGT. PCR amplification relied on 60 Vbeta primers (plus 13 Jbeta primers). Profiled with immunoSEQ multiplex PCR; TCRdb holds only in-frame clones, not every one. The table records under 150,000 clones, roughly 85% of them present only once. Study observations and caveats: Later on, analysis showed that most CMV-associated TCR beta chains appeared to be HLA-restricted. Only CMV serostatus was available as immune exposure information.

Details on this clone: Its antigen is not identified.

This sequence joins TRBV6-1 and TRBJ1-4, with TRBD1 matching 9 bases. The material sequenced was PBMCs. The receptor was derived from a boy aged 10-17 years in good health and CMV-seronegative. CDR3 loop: CASSTYRGRGEKLFF. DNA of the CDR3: TGTGCCAGCAGTACGTACAGGGGGCGCGGTGAAAAACTGTTTTTT.